One sample yielded the 30 T cell receptor beta chains listed below, sequenced in a study of T cell changes during pregnancy in multiple sclerosis. Sequenced by immunoSEQ multiplex PCR; TCRdb stores in-frame clones only, minus some. The data hold about 70,000 clones, with approximately 92% observed a single time. The material sequenced was peripheral blood, taken before pregnancy. The receptors stem from a female donor with multiple sclerosis, enrolled in a pregnancy study.

The chain employs TRBV29-1 and TRBJ2-2; D call uncertain. The CDR3 is made up of 15 amino acids. Germline CDR1 is SQVTM and CDR2 is ANQGSEA. V was pared by 0 bases and J by 5 bases, with 13 bases between. CDR3 protein: CSVEDLEIGTGELFF. The CDR3 region has the DNA TGCAGCGTTGAAGATCTGGAGATTGGAACCGGGGAGCTGTTTTTT.

A single count supports this clone. V usage is TRBV4-3 and J usage is TRBJ2-7; D is unclear. Looked up from germline, CDR1 is LGHNA and CDR2 is YSLEER. Trimming removed 0 bases from V and 4 bases from J, with 13 bases in between. The CDR3 runs to 15 residues. CDR3 protein: CASSQDSDVWYEQYF. Written as DNA, the CDR3 is TGCGCCAGCAGCCAAGATTCAGATGTTTGGTACGAGCAGTACTTC.

This clone showed up just once. The J gene is TRBJ1-1, the V gene TRBV28; 9 nucleotides agree with TRBD1. Germline V gene sequence: CDR1 MDHEN, CDR2 SYDVKM. This CDR3 contains 14 residues. V dropped 5 bases and J dropped 4; count of bases not matched to a gene: 5. The CDR3 bases are TGTGCCAGCAGTGACGTACAGGGGGCCACTGAAGCTTTCTTT. Its protein is CASSDVQGATEAFF.

The chain uses TRBV18 and TRBJ2-1; maybe TRBD2 (5 bases). Trimming took 1 base from V and 1 from J, leaving 14 bases between them. CDR1 KGHSH and CDR2 LQKENI come from the germline V gene. The length of the CDR3 is 17 residues. Written as DNA, the CDR3 is TGTGCCAGCTCACCACGCTCCCATAGCGAGTCCTACAATGAGCAGTTCTTC. It yields the protein CASSPRSHSESYNEQFF.

The rearrangement links TRBV6-5 to TRBJ1-1, with a possible D match to TRBD1 (5 bases). V shed 6 bases and J shed 1 base, with 9 bases lying between them. CDR3 size: 13 residues. Germline assignment: CDR1 MNHEY and CDR2 SVGAGI. The CDR3 sequence: CASSYTGNTEAFF. CDR3 nucleotide sequence: TGTGCCAGCAGCTACACAGGGAACACTGAAGCTTTCTTT.

The gene calls are TRBV30 and TRBJ2-3; no clear D gene. This CDR3 is 13 amino acids long. Germline V gives CDR1 GTSNPN, CDR2 SVGIG (reference sequence). Trimming removed 2 bases from V and 9 bases from J, with 15 bases in between. CDR3 sequence reads: CAWSTSLAGTQYF. The DNA for the CDR3 is TGTGCCTGGAGTACTTCCTTAGCTGGGACGCAGTATTTT.

The chain combines TRBV20-1 with TRBJ2-7; possibly TRBD1 for D (6 bases). There are 11 residues in the CDR3. Germline CDR1 and CDR2: DFQATT and SNEGSKA (reference sequence). V gave up 2 bases and J gave up 6 bases, with 8 bases separating them. The CDR3 region is CSARQGSEQYF. The CDR3 DNA reads as TGCAGTGCTAGACAGGGGAGCGAGCAGTACTTC.

The chain employs TRBV5-1 and TRBJ1-1; D is ambiguous. The germline gives CDR1 SGHRS, CDR2 YFSETQ. The CDR3 totals 13 residues. The V end lost 2 bases, the J end lost 0 bases, and 5 bases lay between the germline ends. The CDR3 region is CASSFGLNTEAFF. Here the CDR3 DNA reads TGCGCCAGCAGCTTTGGCCTGAACACTGAAGCTTTCTTT.

The chain employs TRBV9 and TRBJ2-1, with TRBD2 matching 12 bases. The junction had 6 bases not matched to a gene; V was cut back by 4 bases and J by 7 bases. Per the germline V gene, CDR1 is SGDLS and CDR2 is YYNGEE. This CDR3 comprises 15 residues. As DNA, the CDR3 is TGTGCCAGCAGCCCCCTAGCGGGAGGGGGTAATGAGCAGTTCTTC. Its translation: CASSPLAGGGNEQFF.

The chain combines TRBV19 with TRBJ2-1; TRBD2 matches 16 bases. CDR1 LNHDA and CDR2 SQIVND come from the germline V gene (reference sequence). With 3 bases clipped from V and 6 bases from J, the junction kept 8 bases outside the gene matches. This CDR3 is 18 amino acids long. As DNA, the CDR3 is TGTGCCAGTAGTATTGGGACTAGCGGGAGGGCCAGGTTCAATGAGCAGTTCTTC. It codes for CASSIGTSGRARFNEQFF.

The V gene is TRBV25-1, the J gene TRBJ2-4; 10 bases map to TRBD1. CDR1 and CDR2 from the germline V gene are MGHDK and SYGVNS. CDR3 size: 17 residues. V was pared by 4 bases and J by 7 bases, with 13 bases of the junction left unmatched. The CDR3 DNA follows: TGTGCCAGCAGTGGCCGGGACAGGGGCGCGGGTTGGAACATTCAGTACTTC. Translation: CASSGRDRGAGWNIQYF.

V gene TRBV27 combines with J gene TRBJ2-1, with no clear D. Germline-derived CDR1 and CDR2 are MNHEY and SMNVEV (reference sequence). V lost 4 bases and J lost 1, with 11 bases in between. The CDR3 extends over 15 amino acids. The CDR3 loop is CASSSTPVSYNEQFF. CDR3 DNA sequence: TGTGCCAGCAGTTCGACTCCAGTTTCCTACAATGAGCAGTTCTTC.

The V gene is TRBV5-6, the J gene TRBJ2-3; 8 bases fit TRBD2. V shed 3 bases, J shed 8 bases, and the junction held 5 bases outside the gene matches. Per germline, CDR1 SGHDT and CDR2 YYEEEE. The CDR3 is made up of 13 amino acids. The CDR3 loop is CASSSPSGSTQYF. The CDR3 nucleotides read TGTGCCAGCAGCTCACCGAGCGGGAGTACGCAGTATTTT.

This clone was seen a single time. The V and J genes are TRBV10-3 and TRBJ2-1; 14 bases align to TRBD2. CDR1 is ENHRY, CDR2 SYGVKD, per germline. This CDR3 region has 17 residues. V lost 10 bases, J lost 0 bases, and 8 bases stayed unmatched. CDR3 coding DNA: TGTGCCAACTTGACTAGCGGGAGGGTGTACTCCTACAATGAGCAGTTCTTC. This encodes CANLTSGRVYSYNEQFF.

The V gene is TRBV5-1, the J gene TRBJ1-1; unclear D gene. The CDR3 length is 13 residues. Trimming took 2 bases from V and 1 from J, leaving 6 bases between them. CDR1 SGHRS and CDR2 YFSETQ come from the germline V gene. CDR3 DNA sequence: TGCGCCAGCAGCTTTAAGCAGAACACTGAAGCTTTCTTT. Its translation is CASSFKQNTEAFF.

The chain links TRBV7-2 to TRBJ1-1; TRBD1 is a possible D gene (6 bases). Between the trimmed V and J ends, which lost 4 bases and 0 bases, there was a span of 12 bases. The CDR3 has 15 residues. Germline V gene data show CDR1 as SGHTA and CDR2 as FQGNSA. The CDR3 DNA follows: TGTGCCAGCAGCTCGCGGACAGCAATGAACACTGAAGCTTTCTTT. Translated: CASSSRTAMNTEAFF.

The chain combines TRBV18 with TRBJ2-2, with a tentative D call TRBD1 (6 bases). Trimming took 1 base from V and 3 from J, leaving 12 bases between them. CDR1 is KGHSH, CDR2 LQKENI, per germline. This CDR3 has 16 amino acids. The CDR3 spells CASSPRGRGDTGELFF. The CDR3 nucleotides read TGTGCCAGCTCACCACGGGGCAGGGGTGACACCGGGGAGCTGTTTTTT.

The rearrangement uses TRBV7-9 and TRBJ1-4; D perhaps matches TRBD1 (6 bases). CDR3 length equals 13 residues. V was clipped by 4 bases and J by 8 bases, with 11 bases between them. The germline V gene has CDR1 SEHNR and CDR2 FQNEAQ (reference sequence). CDR3 in DNA: TGTGCCAGCAGCTCGACAGGAGGAGAAAAACTGTTTTTT. This codes for CASSSTGGEKLFF.

CDR3 amino acids: CASGAGPSTDTQYF. CDR3 bases: TGTGCCAGCGGGGCAGGGCCTTCCACAGATACGCAGTATTTT. The V call is TRBV9, the J call TRBJ2-3, with D possibly TRBD1 on 5 matching bases. V was trimmed by 7 bases and J by 2 bases, leaving 14 bases between them. The CDR3 covers 14 residues. Germline CDR1 SGDLS, CDR2 YYNGEE.

Turning to this clone: One junction end does not reproduce the germline sequence, and a read error may be involved. The gene calls are TRBV29-1 and TRBJ2-5; TRBD2 aligns across 16 bases. Germline values: CDR1 SQVTM, CDR2 ANQGSEA. The CDR3 has 16 residues. CDR3 DNA sequence: TGCAGCGTTGAGGGACTAGCGGGAGGGAGCCAAAAGACCCAGTACTTC. It codes for CSVEGLAGGSQKTQYF. The whole variable domain, filled in from reference TRBV29-1 and TRBJ2-5, reads SAVISQKPSRDICQRGTSLTIQCQVDSQVTMMFWYRQQPGQSLTLIATANQGSEATYESGFVIDKFPISRPNLTFSTLTVSNMSPEDSSIYLCSVEGLAGGSQKTQYFGPGTRLLVL.

The rearrangement links TRBV29-1 to TRBJ1-2; tentative D call: TRBD1 (6 bases). The V and J ends lost 4 bases and 8 bases respectively, with 14 bases between them. The CDR3 totals 12 residues. CDR1 and CDR2 (germline): SQVTM, ANQGSEA. CDR3 DNA sequence: TGCAGCGTTGTCGGGGGGCTAGGAGGCTACACCTTC. Its translation is CSVVGGLGGYTF.

J is TRBJ2-1 and V is TRBV7-9, with 13 positions matching TRBD2. V trimming: 5 bases; J trimming: 7 bases; junction bases outside the gene matches: 8. Germline CDR1 reads SEHNR; CDR2 reads FQNEAQ (reference sequence). CDR3 length: 16 residues. This CDR3 reads CASSPGLAGDRNEQFF. The CDR3 DNA follows: TGTGCCAGCAGCCCAGGACTAGCGGGAGATAGGAATGAGCAGTTCTTC.

The genes are TRBV5-4 and TRBJ2-7, with D tentatively TRBD1 (6 bases). The CDR3 runs to 16 residues. Per germline, CDR1 SGHNT and CDR2 YYREEE (reference sequence). V lost 0 bases to trimming and J lost 3 bases, with 16 bases between them. CDR3 sequence: CASSLAVAGVVYEQYF. CDR3 DNA: TGTGCCAGCAGCTTGGCGGTCGCAGGGGTGGTCTACGAGCAGTACTTC.

The chain is built from TRBV6-5 and TRBJ2-7; the match to TRBD2 covers 9 bases. The CDR3 spans 16 residues. Germline trimming cut 2 bases from V and 3 bases from J; bases unmatched to any gene: 8. The germline gives CDR1 MNHEY, CDR2 SVGAGI. In DNA, the CDR3 is TGTGCCAGCAGTTACGCGATGACTAGCGGCCACTACGAGCAGTACTTC. Encoded protein: CASSYAMTSGHYEQYF.

The chain employs TRBV5-1 and TRBJ2-7; 9 bases align to TRBD1. Germline lookup yields CDR1 SGHRS and CDR2 YFSETQ. The length of the CDR3 is 13 residues. The J segment lost 6 bases and the V segment lost 4 bases, leaving 5 bases of the junction unmatched. The CDR3 reads CASSPTGGGEQYF. Here the CDR3 DNA reads TGCGCCAGCAGCCCGACAGGGGGGGGCGAGCAGTACTTC.

The chain employs TRBV28 and TRBJ2-3, with 8 bases that match TRBD1. The trim removed 3 bases at V and 0 bases at J, leaving 5 bases unmatched. The CDR3 has 16 amino acids. Germline V gene data show CDR1 as MDHEN and CDR2 as SYDVKM. As DNA, the CDR3 is TGTGCCAGCAGTTTCAGCCAGGGGGCTAGCACAGATACGCAGTATTTT. It translates to CASSFSQGASTDTQYF.

The rearrangement uses TRBV7-2 and TRBJ2-3, with TRBD2 matching over 14 bases. The CDR3 has 17 residues. Germline V gene data show CDR1 as SGHTA and CDR2 as FQGNSA. With 5 bases clipped from V and 1 base from J, the junction kept 5 bases outside the gene matches. CDR3 protein: CASSKTGLAGGTDTQYF. In DNA form, the CDR3 reads TGTGCCAGCAGCAAAACGGGACTAGCGGGAGGCACAGATACGCAGTATTTT.

The chain is built from TRBV5-5 and TRBJ2-7, with 15 bases identical to TRBD2. CDR1 is SGHKS and CDR2 is YYEKEE in the germline V gene (reference sequence). V lost 1 base to trimming and J lost 4 bases; unmatched junction nucleotides: 3. CDR3 length: 16 amino acids. The CDR3 is CASSLTGLAGGYEQYF. Written as DNA, the CDR3 is TGTGCCAGCAGCTTGACGGGACTAGCGGGAGGATACGAGCAGTACTTC. Looking up the rest from reference TRBV5-5 and TRBJ2-7 gives the full variable domain: DAGVTQSPTHLIKTRGQQVTLRCSPISGHKSVSWYQQVLGQGPQFIFQYYEKEERGRGNFPDRFSARQFPNYSSELNVNALLLGDSALYLCASSLTGLAGGYEQYFGPGTRLTVT.

The chain recombines TRBV4-1 with TRBJ2-3; 11 positions agree with TRBD2. CDR3 length: 17 residues. Losses at the gene ends were 0 bases for V and 2 bases for J; bases not matched to a gene: 4. Germline lookup yields CDR1 MGHRA and CDR2 YSYEKL. Written as DNA, the CDR3 is TGCGCCAGCAGCCAAGATGGGGGACTAGCGGCCACAGATACGCAGTATTTT. It specifies CASSQDGGLAATDTQYF.

The chain combines TRBV28 with TRBJ2-3; TRBD1 matches 7 bases. V lost 3 bases and J lost 5; bases outside the gene matches: 8. Germline V CDR1 and CDR2: MDHEN, SYDVKM. CDR3 length equals 15 residues. CDR3 sequence (DNA): TGTGCCAGCAGTTTTTTAGGGGGCCAGGGAGATACGCAGTATTTT. This codes for CASSFLGGQGDTQYF. Combining the CDR3 with reference TRBV28 and TRBJ2-3 gives the whole variable domain DVKVTQSSRYLVKRTGEKVFLECVQDMDHENMFWYRQDPGLGLRLIYFSYDVKMKEKGDIPEGYSVSREKKERFSLILESASTNQTSMYLCASSFLGGQGDTQYFGPGTRLTVL.